This T cell receptor (beta chain) was recovered during a study of regulatory T cells in long-lasting Graves disease. This clonotype was counted between two and nine times. Since the CDR3 does not end with the conserved phenylalanine or tryptophan, this likely comes from a read error. Because the CDR3's place on the DNA is in doubt, the DNA is left out and the CDR3 is given as listed by TCRdb. Time point denoted: newly diagnosed GD, antithyroid drugs for less than 3 months. PBMC RNA served as the TCR library source. Construction of the TCR beta libraries employed iRepertoire HTBI primers in conjunction with Arm-PCR of CDR3 regions. TCRdb re-called the multiplex PCR reads with MiXCR, one entry per CDR3 protein. Found here are about 540,000 distinct CDR3 sequences, 13% of them singletons; the top ten hold 8% to 10%. The data also belong to a second study, concerning T cells in Graves' hyperthyroidism and ophthalmopathy. That study reports: Based on clinical symptoms, serum thyroxine and TRAb, thyroid ultrasound and orbital computed tomography, diagnoses were reached.

The source is a man aged 25 to 40 with Graves disease. The material sequenced was peripheral blood mononuclear cells (PBMCs), taken at new diagnosis, from a patient treated with antithyroid drugs.

The CDR3 loop is CASSSPGLAASYEQYL. This chain connects TRBV6-9 to TRBJ2-3; the D call of TRBD2 is as the table states it, not checked on the DNA. Termini included, the CDR3 measures 16 amino acids. Germline CDR1 and CDR2: MNHGY and SVAAGI.